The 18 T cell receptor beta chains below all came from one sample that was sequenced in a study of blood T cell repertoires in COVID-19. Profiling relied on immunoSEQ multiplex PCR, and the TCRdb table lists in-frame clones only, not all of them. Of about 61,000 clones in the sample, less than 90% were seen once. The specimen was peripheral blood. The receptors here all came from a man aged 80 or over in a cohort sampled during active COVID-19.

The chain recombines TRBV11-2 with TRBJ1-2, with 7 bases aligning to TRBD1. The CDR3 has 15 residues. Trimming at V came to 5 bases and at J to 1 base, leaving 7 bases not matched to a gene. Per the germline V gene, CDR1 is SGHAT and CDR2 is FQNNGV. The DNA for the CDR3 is TGTGCCAGCAGCGCTGGGACAGTCGTTAACTATGGCTACACCTTC. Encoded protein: CASSAGTVVNYGYTF.

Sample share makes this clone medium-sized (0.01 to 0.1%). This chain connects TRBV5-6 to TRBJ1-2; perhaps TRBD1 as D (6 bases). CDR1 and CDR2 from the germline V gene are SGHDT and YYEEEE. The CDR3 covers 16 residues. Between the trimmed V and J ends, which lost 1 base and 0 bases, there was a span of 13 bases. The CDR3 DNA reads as TGTGCCAGCAGCTTGTTCGGACAGACCGCTAACTATGGCTACACCTTC. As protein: CASSLFGQTANYGYTF.

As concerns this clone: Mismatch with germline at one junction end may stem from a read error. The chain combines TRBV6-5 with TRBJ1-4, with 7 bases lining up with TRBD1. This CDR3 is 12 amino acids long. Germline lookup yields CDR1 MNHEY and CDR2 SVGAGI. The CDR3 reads CASKVPGQSSDF. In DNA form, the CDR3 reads TGTGCCAGCAAGGTTCCGGGACAGTCTTCGGATTTT.

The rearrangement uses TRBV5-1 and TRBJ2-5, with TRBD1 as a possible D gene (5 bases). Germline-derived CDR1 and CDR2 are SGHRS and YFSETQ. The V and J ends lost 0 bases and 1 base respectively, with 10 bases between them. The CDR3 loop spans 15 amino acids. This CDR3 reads CASSLGAGPQETQYF. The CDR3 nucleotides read TGCGCCAGCAGCTTGGGGGCAGGGCCCCAAGAGACCCAGTACTTC. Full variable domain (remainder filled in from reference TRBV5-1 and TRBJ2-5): KAGVTQTPRYLIKTRGQQVTLSCSPISGHRSVSWYQQTPGQGLQFLFEYFSETQRNKGNFPGRFSGRQFSNSRSEMNVSTLELGDSALYLCASSLGAGPQETQYFGPGTRLLVL.

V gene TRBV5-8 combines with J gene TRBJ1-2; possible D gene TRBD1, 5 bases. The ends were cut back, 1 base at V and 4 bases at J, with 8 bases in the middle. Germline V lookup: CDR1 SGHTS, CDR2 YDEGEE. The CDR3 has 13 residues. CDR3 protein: CASSLQGGYGYTF. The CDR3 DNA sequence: TGTGCCAGCAGCTTGCAGGGCGGCTATGGCTACACCTTC.

CDR3 sequence (DNA): TGTGCCACCAGTGATACCCAGGGGGCGACCTACAATGAGCAGTTCTTC. It yields the protein CATSDTQGATYNEQFF. The gene calls are TRBV24-1 and TRBJ2-1; TRBD1 matches at 8 bases. V dropped 3 bases and J dropped 2; count of bases not matched to a gene: 5. Looked up from germline, CDR1 is KGHDR and CDR2 is SFDVKD. The CDR3 consists of 16 residues.

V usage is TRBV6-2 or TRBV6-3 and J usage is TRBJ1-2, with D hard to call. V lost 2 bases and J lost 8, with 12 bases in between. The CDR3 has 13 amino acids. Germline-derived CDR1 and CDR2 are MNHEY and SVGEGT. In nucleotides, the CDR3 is TGTGCCAGCAGTTACGAGTTTCGAGAGGGCTACACCTTC. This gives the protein CASSYEFREGYTF.

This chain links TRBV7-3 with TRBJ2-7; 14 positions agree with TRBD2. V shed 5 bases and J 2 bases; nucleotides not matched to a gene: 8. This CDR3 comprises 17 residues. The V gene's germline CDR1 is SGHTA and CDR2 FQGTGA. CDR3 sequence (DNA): TGTGCCAGCAGCCCGGGGACTAGCGGGAGTCCCCCCTACGAGCAGTACTTC. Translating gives CASSPGTSGSPPYEQYF.

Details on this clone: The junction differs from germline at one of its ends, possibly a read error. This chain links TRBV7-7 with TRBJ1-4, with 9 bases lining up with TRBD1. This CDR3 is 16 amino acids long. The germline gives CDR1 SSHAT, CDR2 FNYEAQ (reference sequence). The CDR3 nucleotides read TGTGCTAGCAGCCGGGGGACAGGGTTCCCTAATGAAAAACTGTTTTTT. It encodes CASSRGTGFPNEKLFF.

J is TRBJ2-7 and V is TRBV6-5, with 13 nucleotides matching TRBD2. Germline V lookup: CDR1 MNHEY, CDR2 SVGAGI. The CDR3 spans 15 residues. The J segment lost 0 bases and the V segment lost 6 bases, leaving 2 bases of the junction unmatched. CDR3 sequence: CASRTSGRSSYEQYF. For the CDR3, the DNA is TGTGCCAGCAGGACTAGCGGGAGGAGCTCCTACGAGCAGTACTTC.

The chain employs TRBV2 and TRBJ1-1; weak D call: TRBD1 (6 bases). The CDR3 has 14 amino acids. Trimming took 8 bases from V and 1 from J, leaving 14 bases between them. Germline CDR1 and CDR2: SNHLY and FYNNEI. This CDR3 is CASFRGRGNTEAFF. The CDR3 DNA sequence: TGTGCCAGCTTTAGGGGCAGGGGGAACACTGAAGCTTTCTTT. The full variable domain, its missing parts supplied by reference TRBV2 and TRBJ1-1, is EPEVTQTPSHQVTQMGQEVILRCVPISNHLYFYWYRQILGQKVEFLVSFYNNEISEKSEIFDDQFSVERPDGSNFTLKIRSTKLEDSAMYFCASFRGRGNTEAFFGQGTRLTVV.

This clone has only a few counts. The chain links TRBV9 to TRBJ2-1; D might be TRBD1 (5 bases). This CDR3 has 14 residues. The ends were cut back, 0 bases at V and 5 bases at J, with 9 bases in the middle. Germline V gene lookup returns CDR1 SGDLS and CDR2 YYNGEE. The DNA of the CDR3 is TGTGCCAGCAGCGTAGTGGCAGGGAACAATGAGCAGTTCTTC. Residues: CASSVVAGNNEQFF.

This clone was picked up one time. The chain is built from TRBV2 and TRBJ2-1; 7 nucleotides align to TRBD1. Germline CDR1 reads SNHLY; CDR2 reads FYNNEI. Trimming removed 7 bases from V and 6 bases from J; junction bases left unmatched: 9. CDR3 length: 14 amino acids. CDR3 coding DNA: TGTGCCAGCATGACCGACAGGGCAAGCAATGAGCAGTTCTTC. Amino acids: CASMTDRASNEQFF.

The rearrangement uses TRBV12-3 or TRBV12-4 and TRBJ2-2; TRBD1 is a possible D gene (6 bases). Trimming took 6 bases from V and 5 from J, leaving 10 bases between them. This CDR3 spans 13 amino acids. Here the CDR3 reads CASSPGQTGELFF. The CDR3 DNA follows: TGTGCCAGCAGCCCTGGACAGACCGGGGAGCTGTTTTTT.

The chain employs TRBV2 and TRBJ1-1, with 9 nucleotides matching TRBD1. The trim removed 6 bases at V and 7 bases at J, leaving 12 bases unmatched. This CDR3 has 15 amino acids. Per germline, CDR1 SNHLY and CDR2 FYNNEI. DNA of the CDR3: TGTGCCAGCAGCGAACAGACAGGGGGATACGGTGAAGCTTTCTTT. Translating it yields CASSEQTGGYGEAFF.

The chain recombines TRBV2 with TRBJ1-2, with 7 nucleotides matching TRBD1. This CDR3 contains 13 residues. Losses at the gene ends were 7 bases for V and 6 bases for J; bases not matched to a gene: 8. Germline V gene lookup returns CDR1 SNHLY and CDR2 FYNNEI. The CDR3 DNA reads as TGTGCCAGCACCGTAGACAGGGTGGATGGCTACACCTTC. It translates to CASTVDRVDGYTF.

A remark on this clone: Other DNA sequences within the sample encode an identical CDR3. CDR3 coding DNA: TGTGCCAGCAGCTTAGGACAGCAAGAGACCCAGTACTTC. This encodes CASSLGQQETQYF. This rearrangement joins TRBV7-3 to TRBJ2-5, with a tentative D call TRBD1 (6 bases). The CDR3 is made up of 13 amino acids. The V end lost 2 bases, the J end lost 2 bases, and 6 bases lay between the germline ends. The germline V gene encodes CDR1 SGHTA and CDR2 FQGTGA.

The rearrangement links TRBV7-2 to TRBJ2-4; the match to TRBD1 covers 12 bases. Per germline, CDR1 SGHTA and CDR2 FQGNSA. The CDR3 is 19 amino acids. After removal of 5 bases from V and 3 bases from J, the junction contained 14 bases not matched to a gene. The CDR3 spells CASSIVPGQGAGNKNIQYF. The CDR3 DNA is TGTGCCAGCAGCATTGTCCCGGGACAGGGGGCGGGAAACAAAAACATTCAGTACTTC.